The T cell receptor beta chain described here comes from a study of T cells after yellow fever vaccination. With respect to this clonotype: The antigen remains unidentified.

Study-level results: Primary-vaccination clones mostly resurfaced post-booster (less than 98% CD4, roughly 87% CD8). Any FACS-sorted repertoire could hold abundant clonotypes that contaminate it from the bulk population.

V lost 0 bases to trimming and J lost 3 bases, with 10 bases between them. The CDR3 has 15 amino acids. Germline V CDR1 and CDR2: SGDLS, YYNGEE. For TCR, cDNA came from 5'RACE template switching, which added a universal primer site and UMIs. MiXCR, run by TCRdb on the 5' RACE reads, gives a single entry per CDR3 protein. This table holds approximately 160,000 distinct CDR3 sequences, approximately 6.2% found once. Sequencing was performed on CD4+ T cells sorted from PBMCs, taken on the day of the first yellow fever vaccination. This TCR derives from a man between 18 and 29 years old who received the YFV17D yellow fever vaccine. The chain couples TRBV9 to TRBJ2-1, with D perhaps matching TRBD2 (5 bases). The DNA of the CDR3 is TGTGCCAGCAGCGTAGTAGGCGCGGGCTACAATGAGCAGTTCTTC. This codes for CASSVVGAGYNEQFF.